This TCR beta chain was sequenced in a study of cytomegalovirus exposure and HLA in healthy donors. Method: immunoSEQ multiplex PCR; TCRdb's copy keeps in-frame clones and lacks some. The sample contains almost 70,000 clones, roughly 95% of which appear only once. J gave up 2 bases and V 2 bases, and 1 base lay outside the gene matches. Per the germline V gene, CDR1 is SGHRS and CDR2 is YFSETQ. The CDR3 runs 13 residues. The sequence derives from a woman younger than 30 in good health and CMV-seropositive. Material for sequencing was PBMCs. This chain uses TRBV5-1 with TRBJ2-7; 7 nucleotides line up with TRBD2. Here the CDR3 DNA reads TGCGCCAGCAGCTTACGGGGGGCCTACGAGCAGTACTTC. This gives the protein CASSLRGAYEQYF.